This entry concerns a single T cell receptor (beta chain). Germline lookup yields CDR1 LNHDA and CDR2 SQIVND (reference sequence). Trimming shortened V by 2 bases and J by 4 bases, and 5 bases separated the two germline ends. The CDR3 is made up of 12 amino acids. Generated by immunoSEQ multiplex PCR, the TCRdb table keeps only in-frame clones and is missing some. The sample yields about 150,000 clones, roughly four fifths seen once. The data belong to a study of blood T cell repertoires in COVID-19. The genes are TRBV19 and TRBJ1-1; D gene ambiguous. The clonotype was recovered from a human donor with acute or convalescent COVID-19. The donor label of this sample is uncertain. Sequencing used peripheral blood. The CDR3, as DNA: TGTGCCAGTAGTATACGGGTCACTGAAGCTTTCTTT. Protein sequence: CASSIRVTEAFF. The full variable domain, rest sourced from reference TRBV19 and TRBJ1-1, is DGGITQSPKYLFRKEGQNVTLSCEQNLNHDAMYWYRQDPGQGLRLIYYSQIVNDFQKGDIAEGYSVSREKKESFPLTVTSAQKNPTAFYLCASSIRVTEAFFGQGTRLTVV.